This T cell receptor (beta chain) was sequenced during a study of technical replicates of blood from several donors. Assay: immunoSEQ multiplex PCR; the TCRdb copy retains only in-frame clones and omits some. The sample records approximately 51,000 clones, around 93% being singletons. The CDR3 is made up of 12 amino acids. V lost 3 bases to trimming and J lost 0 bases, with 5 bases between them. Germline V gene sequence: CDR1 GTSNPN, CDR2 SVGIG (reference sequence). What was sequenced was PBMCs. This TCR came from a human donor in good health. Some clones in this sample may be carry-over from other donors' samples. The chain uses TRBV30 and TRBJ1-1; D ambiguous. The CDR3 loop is CAWRLLNTEAFF. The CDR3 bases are TGTGCCTGGAGACTGTTGAACACTGAAGCTTTCTTT.